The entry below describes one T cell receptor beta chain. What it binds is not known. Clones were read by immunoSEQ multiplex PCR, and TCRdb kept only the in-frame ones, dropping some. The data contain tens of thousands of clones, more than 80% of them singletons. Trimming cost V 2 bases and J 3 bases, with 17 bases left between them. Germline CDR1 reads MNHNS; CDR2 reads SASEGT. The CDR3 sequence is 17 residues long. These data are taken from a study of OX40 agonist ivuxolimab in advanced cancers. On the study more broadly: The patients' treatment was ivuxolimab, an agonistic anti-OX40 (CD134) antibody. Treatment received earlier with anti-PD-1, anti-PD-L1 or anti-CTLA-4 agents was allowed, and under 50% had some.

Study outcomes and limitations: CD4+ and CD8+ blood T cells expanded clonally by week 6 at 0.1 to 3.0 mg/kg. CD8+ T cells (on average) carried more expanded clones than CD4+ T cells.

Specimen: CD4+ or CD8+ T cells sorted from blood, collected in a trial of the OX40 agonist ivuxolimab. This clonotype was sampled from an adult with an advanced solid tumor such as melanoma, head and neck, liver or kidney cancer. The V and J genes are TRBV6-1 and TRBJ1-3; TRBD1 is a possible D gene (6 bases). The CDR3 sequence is CASSERPDRWDGNTIYF. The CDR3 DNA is TGTGCCAGCAGTGAACGCCCCGACAGGTGGGATGGAAACACCATATATTTT.